In this sample, the clone carrying this TCR beta chain turned up a few times. Its antigen is undetermined. These data come from a study of cytomegalovirus exposure and HLA in healthy donors. Study as a whole: Prior work identified under 130 million unique TCR beta sequences in about 179 million T cells. As released early, the data held roughly 85 million unique TCRs from HLA-typed donors. Study-level findings and limits: An analysis was carried out later, and it reportedly showed fewer N-insertions in an Asian-associated ancestry cluster than the roughly 700-donor mean. Within an earlier analysis, most TCR beta V segments proved productive either about 90% or about 30% of the time.

The CDR3 spans 14 residues. CDR1 and CDR2 (germline): GTSNPN, SVGIG (reference sequence). V dropped 2 bases and J dropped 3 bases, with 13 bases sitting between them. Amplification used 60 Vbeta primers and 13 Jbeta primers. Libraries were prepared by immunoSEQ multiplex PCR; TCRdb keeps only in-frame clonotypes and omits some of them. The data show some 160,000 clones, with approximately 83% seen just once and 1.5% to 2% held by the top ten. The source is a woman aged 35 to 49 in good health and CMV-seronegative. This chain uses TRBV30 with TRBJ1-1; TRBD1 is a possible D gene (5 bases). Sequencing was performed on PBMCs. The CDR3 spells CAWSPREVYTEAFF. The CDR3 nucleotides are TGTGCCTGGAGTCCCAGGGAGGTGTACACTGAAGCTTTCTTT.